Listed here are 29 T cell receptor beta chains from one sample, sequenced in a study of blood T cell repertoires in COVID-19. The table came from immunoSEQ multiplex PCR; TCRdb's copy has only in-frame clones and leaves some out. The data hold under 300,000 clones, with roughly 80% observed a single time. Sequencing was performed on PBMCs or T cells enriched from blood (not recorded which). These receptors were taken from a middle-aged man who had recovered from COVID-19.

There are a few counts of this clone. The V and J genes are TRBV7-3 and TRBJ1-6; TRBD1 is a possible D gene (6 bases). Germline V gene sequence: CDR1 SGHTA, CDR2 FQGTGA. The CDR3 spans 14 residues. V was shortened by 2 bases and J by 13 bases, with 15 bases between the two germline ends. The CDR3 DNA reads TGTGCCAGCAGCTTAGAGGGACATACTATCCCCCTCCACTTT. Translation: CASSLEGHTIPLHF.

The rearrangement links TRBV20-1 to TRBJ1-5; D ambiguous. This CDR3 contains 11 residues. The V end was cut by 4 bases, the J end by 6 bases, with 7 bases between. Germline CDR1 reads DFQATT; CDR2 reads SNEGSKA (reference sequence). The CDR3 reads CSATPGQPQHF. The DNA for the CDR3 is TGCAGTGCTACCCCCGGTCAGCCCCAGCATTTT.

The chain couples TRBV27 to TRBJ2-4; TRBD2 agrees at 11 bases. The CDR3 consists of 15 residues. V was clipped by 7 bases and J by 9 bases; unmatched bases: 11. The germline V gene has CDR1 MNHEY and CDR2 SMNVEV (reference sequence). In nucleotides, the CDR3 is TGTGCCAGCAAGCTAGCGGGGGGCCTTCTTGGCATTCAGTACTTC. Its translation: CASKLAGGLLGIQYF.

The chain couples TRBV30 to TRBJ2-7, with D perhaps matching TRBD2 (6 bases). The germline V gene has CDR1 GTSNPN and CDR2 SVGIG (reference sequence). The CDR3 runs 12 residues. V was pared by 4 bases and J by 6 bases, with 13 bases between. CDR3 nucleotides: TGTGCCTGGACCAAATGGGGACTCGAGCAGTACTTC. Its protein product is CAWTKWGLEQYF.

The chain joins TRBV6-4 to TRBJ2-7; no clear D. Looked up from germline, CDR1 is MRHNA and CDR2 is SNTAGT. This CDR3 contains 14 residues. The V and J ends lost 1 base and 3 bases respectively, with 10 bases between them. CDR3 bases: TGTGCCAGCAGTGACTTGAGACTGTACTACGAGCAGTACTTC. Encoded protein: CASSDLRLYYEQYF.

This chain uses TRBV24-1 with TRBJ1-5, with 9 bases lining up with TRBD1. The CDR3 is made up of 16 amino acids. CDR1 is KGHDR, CDR2 SFDVKD, per germline. The trim removed 5 bases at V and 1 base at J, leaving 5 bases unmatched. The CDR3: CATSVSTGGSNQPQHF. CDR3 nucleotide sequence: TGTGCCACCAGTGTGTCCACAGGGGGCAGCAATCAGCCCCAGCATTTT.

J is TRBJ1-1 and V is TRBV5-1; maybe TRBD1 (5 bases). Trimming left V 2 bases short and J 2 bases short, with 13 bases between. Germline loops: CDR1 SGHRS, CDR2 YFSETQ. The CDR3 runs to 15 residues. For the CDR3, the DNA is TGCGCCAGCAGCTTCTTGATGGGGACTAACACTGAAGCTTTCTTT. Its translation is CASSFLMGTNTEAFF.

The chain couples TRBV12-3 or TRBV12-4 to TRBJ2-7; TRBD1 aligns across 8 bases. There are 13 residues in the CDR3. Trimming took 4 bases from V and 6 from J; bases not matched to a gene: 5. CDR3 residues: CASSWTGRGEQYF. The CDR3 DNA follows: TGTGCCAGCAGTTGGACAGGGAGAGGCGAGCAGTACTTC.

The chain employs TRBV19 and TRBJ2-6, with D perhaps TRBD1 (6 bases). Deletions cut 6 bases from V and 0 bases from J, with 12 bases between. The CDR3 has 16 amino acids. Germline V gives CDR1 LNHDA, CDR2 SQIVND (reference sequence). CDR3 nucleotide sequence: TGTGCCAGTAGGTATGACAGGAGCTCTGGGGCCAACGTCCTGACTTTC. Amino acid sequence: CASRYDRSSGANVLTF.

The CDR3 sequence: CTSSPGTSGGVPILAKNIQYF. The DNA of the CDR3 is TGCACCAGCTCCCCGGGGACTAGCGGGGGAGTCCCAATCCTAGCCAAAAACATTCAGTACTTC. This sequence joins TRBV1 and TRBJ2-4; TRBD2 was called by the table and not checked on the DNA. TRBV1 is noted as a pseudogene. The CDR3 consists of 21 residues.

The V and J genes are TRBV3-1 (or the pseudogene TRBV3-2) and TRBJ1-5; the D gene is possibly TRBD1 (5 bases). CDR1 and CDR2 from the germline V gene are LGHDT and YNNKEL (reference sequence). V was shortened by 9 bases and J by 7 bases, with 16 bases between the two germline ends. The CDR3 runs to 13 residues. In nucleotides, the CDR3 is TGTGCCAGTTCCTATGGGGCGCCCCAGCCCCAGCATTTT. Protein product: CASSYGAPQPQHF.

The chain couples TRBV6-2 or TRBV6-3 to TRBJ2-1, with 13 bases matching TRBD2. Germline values: CDR1 MNHEY, CDR2 SVGEGT. V lost 5 bases, J lost 9 bases, and 16 bases stayed unmatched. The CDR3 covers 18 residues. The chain's CDR3 is CASSPRVLAGGLGGEQFF. DNA for the CDR3: TGTGCCAGCAGTCCGCGAGTACTAGCGGGAGGGCTAGGTGGTGAGCAGTTCTTC.

J is TRBJ2-5 and V is TRBV6-5; a weak D match, TRBD2 (5 bases). The CDR3 runs to 15 residues. Germline CDR1 and CDR2: MNHEY and SVGAGI. V was clipped by 0 bases and J by 2 bases, with 10 bases between them. The CDR3 region is CASSYSGVAQETQYF. CDR3 nucleotides: TGTGCCAGCAGTTACTCGGGAGTTGCACAAGAGACCCAGTACTTC.

The chain combines TRBV29-1 with TRBJ1-5; tentative D call: TRBD1 (6 bases). Germline V gene sequence: CDR1 SQVTM, CDR2 ANQGSEA. V lost 4 bases, J lost 7 bases, and 14 bases lay in between. CDR3 size: 13 residues. The CDR3 here is CSVVSGGGQPQHF. CDR3 DNA: TGCAGCGTTGTTAGTGGGGGCGGGCAGCCCCAGCATTTT.

This rearrangement joins TRBV3-1 (or the pseudogene TRBV3-2) to TRBJ2-7; 7 bases are shared with TRBD1. V shed 3 bases, J shed 0 bases, and the junction held 5 bases outside the gene matches. The germline V gene encodes CDR1 LGHDT and CDR2 YNNKEL (reference sequence). CDR3 length: 15 residues. The CDR3 region is CASSHRQGYSYEQYF. The CDR3 coding sequence is TGTGCCAGCAGCCATAGACAGGGCTACTCCTACGAGCAGTACTTC.

The CDR3 region is CASSPRGGAGMNTEAFF. For the CDR3, the DNA is TGTGCCAGCAGCCCCCGGGGGGGGGCGGGGATGAACACTGAAGCTTTCTTT. The V and J genes are TRBV7-9 and TRBJ1-1; possibly TRBD1 for D (6 bases). Germline CDR1 is SEHNR and CDR2 is FQNEAQ (reference sequence). V lost 5 bases to trimming and J lost 0 bases, with 19 bases between them. This CDR3 is built from 17 residues.

The chain links TRBV5-6 to TRBJ2-1, with TRBD2 matching over 11 bases. Trimming removed 4 bases from V and 6 bases from J; junction bases left unmatched: 3. The germline gives CDR1 SGHDT, CDR2 YYEEEE. The CDR3 consists of 14 residues. The CDR3 protein is CASSIAGGANEQFF. Written as DNA, the CDR3 is TGTGCCAGCAGCATAGCGGGAGGGGCCAATGAGCAGTTCTTC.

This rearrangement joins TRBV6-1 to TRBJ2-7, with D tentatively TRBD2 (6 bases). Germline V lookup: CDR1 MNHNS, CDR2 SASEGT. Trimming pared 2 bases from V and 0 bases from J, leaving 17 bases between. The CDR3 length is 17 residues. The CDR3 sequence: CASSESRGTGSSYEQYF. CDR3 DNA: TGTGCCAGCAGTGAAAGTCGCGGGACGGGGAGCTCCTACGAGCAGTACTTC.

This chain joins TRBV13 and TRBJ2-1; 8 positions match TRBD2. This CDR3 spans 15 amino acids. In germline, CDR1 is PRHDT, CDR2 FYEKMQ (reference sequence). Losses at the gene ends were 2 bases for V and 8 bases for J; bases not matched to a gene: 8. The chain's CDR3 is CASSLYGRAIDEQFF. The CDR3 DNA sequence: TGTGCCAGCAGCTTATACGGGAGGGCTATCGATGAGCAGTTCTTC.

The chain uses TRBV12-5 and TRBJ1-5, with 8 bases lining up with TRBD1. The CDR3 has 13 amino acids. With V trimmed by 7 bases and J by 7 bases, 6 bases remained unmatched. CDR1 LGHNT and CDR2 FRNRAP come from the germline V gene. The CDR3 sequence is CASVRGQGQPQHF. The CDR3 DNA follows: TGTGCTAGTGTCCGAGGACAGGGACAGCCCCAGCATTTT.

This clone came up once. V and J are TRBV4-1 and TRBJ1-2; 7 bases are shared with TRBD1. V lost 5 bases, J lost 6 bases, and 6 bases stayed unmatched. Germline-derived CDR1 and CDR2 are MGHRA and YSYEKL. The CDR3 is made up of 13 amino acids. The CDR3 region has the DNA TGCGCCAGCAGCGTCAGGGGGTTGGATGGCTACACCTTC. Its protein product is CASSVRGLDGYTF.

The rearrangement joins TRBV19 to TRBJ1-4, with TRBD1 identical over 8 bases. V dropped 5 bases and J dropped 3; count of bases not matched to a gene: 5. CDR3 length equals 15 residues. Germline CDR1 LNHDA, CDR2 SQIVND (reference sequence). CDR3 loop: CASSARTGPNEKLFF. The CDR3 nucleotides are TGTGCCAGTAGTGCGCGGACAGGGCCTAATGAAAAACTGTTTTTT.

V is TRBV10-3 and J is TRBJ1-1; 8 bases agree with TRBD1. The germline CDR1 and CDR2 sequences are ENHRY and SYGVKD. This CDR3 is built from 12 residues. Trimming at V came to 4 bases and at J to 12 bases, leaving 7 bases not matched to a gene. The CDR3 region has the DNA TGTGCCATCAGTGGGACAGGGACTAACACTTTCTTT. This gives the protein CAISGTGTNTFF.

The rearrangement uses TRBV24-1 and TRBJ1-5; 7 nucleotides align to TRBD1. Trimming removed 4 bases from V and 7 bases from J; junction bases left unmatched: 9. Per germline, CDR1 KGHDR and CDR2 SFDVKD. This CDR3 has 15 residues. CDR3 residues: CATSDESTGNQPQHF. CDR3 in DNA: TGTGCCACCAGTGACGAGTCGACAGGGAACCAGCCCCAGCATTTT.

This clone was detected only once. A junction boundary mismatches the germline segment, possibly from a read error. The V and J genes are TRBV7-3 and TRBJ2-1, with 15 positions matching TRBD2. This CDR3 region has 15 residues. Germline V gene sequence: CDR1 SGHTA, CDR2 FQGTGA. The CDR3 DNA reads TGTGCCAGCAGCCCCGGACTAGCGGGAGGGCCAGGGCGGGTCTTC. The encoded protein is CASSPGLAGGPGRVF.

With regard to this clone: Other DNA sequences in the same sample also yield this CDR3. The V and J genes are TRBV5-1 and TRBJ1-5, with D perhaps TRBD1 (5 bases). Per germline, CDR1 SGHRS and CDR2 YFSETQ. V lost 8 bases and J 3 bases, leaving 15 bases between the germline ends. The CDR3 sequence is 14 residues long. In nucleotides, the CDR3 is TGCGCCAGTTCGAGCGGGGGATCCAATCAGCCCCAGCATTTT. Translating gives CASSSGGSNQPQHF.

The chain couples TRBV7-9 to TRBJ2-1; the D is unclear. The CDR3 is 11 amino acids. Germline lookup yields CDR1 SEHNR and CDR2 FQNEAQ (reference sequence). V was trimmed by 2 bases and J by 6 bases, leaving 2 bases between them. CDR3 bases: TGTGCCAGCAGCTTACTCAATGAGCAGTTCTTC. It encodes CASSLLNEQFF. The whole variable domain, remainder taken from reference TRBV7-9 and TRBJ2-1, is DTGVSQNPRHKITKRGQNVTFRCDPISEHNRLYWYRQTLGQGPEFLTYFQNEAQLEKSRLLSDRFSAERPKGSFSTLEIQRTEQGDSAMYLCASSLLNEQFFGPGTRLTVL.

This chain joins TRBV24-1 and TRBJ2-3, with 11 bases aligning to TRBD2. J gave up 3 bases and V 3 bases, and 7 bases lay outside the gene matches. Looked up from germline, CDR1 is KGHDR and CDR2 is SFDVKD. This CDR3 comprises 17 residues. The CDR3 nucleotides are TGTGCCACCAGTGATGCCGTGACTAGCGGGGTAACAGATACGCAGTATTTT. As protein: CATSDAVTSGVTDTQYF.

CDR3 nucleotides: TGTGCCAGCAGTGTCAGGTTAACCTACGAGCAGTACTTC. Translating gives CASSVRLTYEQYF. The V gene is TRBV27, the J gene TRBJ2-7; D unclear. The CDR3 covers 13 residues. The V gene lost 5 bases and the J gene lost 2 bases, with 10 bases spanning the gap. The V gene's germline CDR1 is MNHEY and CDR2 SMNVEV (reference sequence).